Given below is one T cell receptor (beta chain) in context. This clone was seen a few times. What antigen it recognizes has not been identified. Qualities for individual bases were not recorded, and no much larger clone is one base off. The data belong to a study of long-term antiretroviral therapy in people with HIV (dated by TCRdb to 2022 to 2024). Broadly, across the study: The earliest samples were collected about a decade before the 2015 WHO recommendation for immediate ART, when ART was typically delayed until CD4 counts fell. Of the roughly 30 participants with HIV, 10 to 11 were female. A retrospective serial study tested whether ART initiation and durable HIV suppression were associated with changes in peripheral blood TRB repertoire composition and diversity. Test extractions of a monoclonal T-cell line alongside 30 to 35 polyclonal samples showed no cross-contamination during QIAcube processing. From 25 to 30 adults with confirmed HIV infection, the cohort provided fewer than 200 cryopreserved PBMC samples, gathered serially across a mean of around six years (range 1-12). Here is what the overall study found, with its caveats: Inferences about post-ART repertoire changes are limited because no data were available on ART adherence, viral resistance or therapy changes. Because pre-ART samples had limited cell numbers, unsorted PBMC were profiled rather than sorted CD4+ and CD8+ T cells. HIV repertoires had narrower CDR3 length ranges than controls, and the network structure suggested an antigen-experienced repertoire that shifted only slightly toward naive after ART. A significant increase in TRB diversity was found to be associated with ART initiation, although TRB diversity was observed to remain significantly below that of transplant donor controls even after long-term ART. The samples span the years 2004 to 2017, and the ART regimens used may be less effective than current regimens. Because PBMC availability was limited, only the TCR beta chain was sequenced, with no alpha chain pairing. The repertoire was dominated across all time points by expanded TRB clones identified before ART initiation, although this dominance was seen to fluctuate and to decrease in many PLHIV after ART.

Sequencing of the TRB variable region was done with the immunoSEQ hsTCRB v3.0 assay at survey level resolution. The target sequencing depth for TRB was 40,000-50,000 T-cell genomes per sample. Pooled TRB libraries were sequenced on an Illumina MiSeq with a v3 150-cycle kit. The authors processed their data as follows. Repertoire analysis ran in R within a reproducible Nextflow workflow covering QC, data transformation and analysis. LymphoSeq2, an R package for exploring AIRR-Seq data, was used to implement the custom analyses. A few samples that produced fewer than 5000 total TRB sequences were removed, so approximately 190 HIV repertoires were analyzed. Among the 180 to 200 retained HIV repertoires, 55 to 60 were collected before ART initiation and roughly 130 were collected after ART initiation. Each repertoire was downsampled to 5000 TRB nucleotide sequences, and summary statistics were averaged across 100 downsampling iterations. The analysis kept only TRB sequences whose CDR3 regions were at least seven amino acids long. A Shannon entropy-derived clonality score and the Gini coefficient were used to measure diversity. In repertoire networks, the top 5000 CDR3 amino acid sequences were linked whenever an edit distance of one separated two sequences. GLIPH2 predicted antigen specificity groups and MHC restriction for TRB CDR3 amino acid sequences. Known CMV, EBV, HIV or tissue antigen associations were flagged by matching CDR3 amino acid sequences against VDJdb and McPAS-TCR. Pre-ART, post-ART and control groups were compared with Wilcoxon signed-rank tests and Holm-Bonferroni correction. Entries here come from immuneACCESS through TCRdb and include only in-frame sequences with V and J called. Some clones fail to appear in such tables; in the studies checked, an unresolved V gene covers under half of the shortfall, and the cause of the remainder is unknown. The DNA gave D and trimming, while V, J and clone size come from that table. The sample table lists under 30,000 clones, 79% of them with a count of one. Approximately 12% of the sample is in the top ten clones.

To be included, a participant needed at least one PBMC sample from before ART initiation plus at least two post-ART samples. Treatment was received in the United States of America by all participants with HIV. Before DNA extraction, cryopreserved samples of roughly 0.95-10 million PBMC were thawed and washed. At the time of the earliest PBMC sample, participants with HIV were aged between roughly 23 and 60 years. PBMC samples from each participant spanned 1-4 timepoints before ART initiation and 2-8 timepoints after ART initiation, with a median of 7 samples. For every participant, serial HIV viral load, CD4+ T-cell count, ART history and demographic data were obtained. Genomic DNA was extracted from unsorted PBMC with a Qiagen kit on a QIAcube, processed in batches of 12 samples. The CDR3 holds 15 amino acids from the cysteine to the phenylalanine. Only the CDR3 portion is preserved as DNA: 45 bases, with reading frame beginning at the first base. The germline V gene supplies CDR1 SQVTM and CDR2 ANQGSEA. Trimming takes 4 bases off V and 6 bases off J; junction bases not matched to a gene: 14.

Sequencing used unsorted PBMCs, obtained 2.1 years after starting antiretroviral therapy. This sequence originates from a man aged 30-40 years with HIV. The receptor chain draws on TRBV29-1 and TRBJ1-2; TRBD1 aligns with 7 central bases. The sequence in DNA is TGCAGCGTTGCCCGTACGGTGACAGGGTTGCATGGCTACACCTTC. The encoded protein is CSVARTVTGLHGYTF.